This note documents a single T cell receptor (beta chain) sequence. Its antigen remains unknown. V was shortened by 3 bases and J by 2 bases, with 12 bases between the two germline ends. Looked up from germline, CDR1 is SGHRS and CDR2 is YFSETQ. This CDR3 is 15 amino acids long. These data originate in a study of Ad26.COV2.S vaccination and SARS-CoV-2 variants. Overall study findings and caveats: Across vaccine and placebo recipients, the breadth of non-spike TCRs was similar.

The treatment is: around 19 received Ad26.COV2.S at low or high dose, single or two shots; several received placebo; per-sample allocation not given. After the first vaccine or placebo injection, samples were drawn on day 63. Profiled with immunoSEQ multiplex PCR; TCRdb holds only in-frame clones, not every one. The repertoire holds some 250,000 clones, with roughly 88% as singletons. The source of this sequence is a person aged 18-60 years who received the Ad26.COV2.S COVID-19 vaccine or a placebo. The sequences come from peripheral blood, collected in a trial of Ad26.COV2.S vaccine versus placebo. V usage is TRBV5-1 and J usage is TRBJ2-1; D might be TRBD2 (6 bases). CDR3 in amino acids: CASSSLGGAYNEQFF. The CDR3 DNA sequence: TGCGCCAGCAGCTCCCTAGGCGGGGCCTACAATGAGCAGTTCTTC.